The clone carrying this T cell receptor (beta chain) came up many times. The antigen remains undetermined. This sample was taken from a study of metastatic and nonmetastatic thyroid tumors. Study-level information: For malignant and benign thyroid patients, tumor or nodule tissue and blood were the sources whose repertoires were compared. General study results and limits: As reported, TCR beta diversity in blood and tumor was significantly higher in malignant thyroid tumors than in benign nodules.

As originally analysed: A classifier of distant metastasis in papillary thyroid cancer was built from CDR3 differences (across clinicopathological groups). TCRdb re-analyzed the PCR reads through MiXCR. These V and J calls originate from TCRdb's pipeline instead of the authors' own analysis. The data hold under 35,000 clones, with around 32% observed a single time. Germline V lookup: CDR1 SGHRS, CDR2 YFSETQ. V was cut by 4 bases and J by 1 base, with 15 bases left in between. The CDR3 is made up of 15 amino acids. No treatment of any kind had been given to any patient before thyroid surgery. The gene calls are TRBV5-1 and TRBJ2-7; either TRBD1 or TRBD2 may supply D (5 bases each). The clonotype originates from a female donor with papillary thyroid cancer or a benign thyroid nodule (not recorded which). Some clones in this sample may be carry-over from other donors' samples. Sequencing was done on a sample of blood. This CDR3 reads CASSPEGTFSYEQYF. Written as DNA, the CDR3 is TGCGCCAGCAGCCCAGAAGGGACGTTTTCCTACGAGCAGTACTTC.